A selection of T cell receptor beta chains follows, all from one sample in a study of blood T cell repertoires in COVID-19. Assay: immunoSEQ multiplex PCR; the TCRdb copy retains only in-frame clones and omits some. Of 40,000 to 60,000 clones in the sample, roughly 93% are singletons; the top ten hold 0.95% to 1.1%. Material for sequencing was peripheral blood. These receptors came from a man aged 60 to 69 with COVID-19, enrolled during active disease. CDR3s include the opening cysteine and the closing phenylalanine or tryptophan. Fields, in order: J gene, V gene, D gene, clone size, CDR3 DNA, CDR3 protein. D genes are given only for firm matches. The size entry is marked missing in some rows and otherwise reads once, few, many or a size class.

j_call: TRBJ1-5; v_call: TRBV30; d_call: TRBD1; clone_size: -; cdr3_nt: TGTGCCTGGAGTGGAACAGGGGTTGGCAATCAGCCCCAGCATTTT; cdr3_aa: CAWSGTGVGNQPQHF
j_call: TRBJ1-2; v_call: TRBV5-6; d_call: -; clone_size: -; cdr3_nt: TGTGCCAGCAGCTTGAGGGGAGGAATCTATGGCTACACCTTC; cdr3_aa: CASSLRGGIYGYTF
j_call: TRBJ1-1; v_call: TRBV4-3; d_call: -; clone_size: once; cdr3_nt: TGCGCCAGCAGCCAAGATAAGGAGACCTGGCCGAACACTGAAGCTTTCTTT; cdr3_aa: CASSQDKETWPNTEAFF
j_call: TRBJ2-7; v_call: TRBV14; d_call: -; clone_size: -; cdr3_nt: TGTGCCAGCAGCCAGTGGAGGAGTGCTTTCTACGAGCAGTACTTC; cdr3_aa: CASSQWRSAFYEQYF
j_call: TRBJ2-2; v_call: TRBV7-9; d_call: -; clone_size: -; cdr3_nt: TGTGCCAGCAGCATGGCGACATCTCTTAACACCGGGGAGCTGTTTTTT; cdr3_aa: CASSMATSLNTGELFF
j_call: TRBJ2-2; v_call: TRBV27; d_call: TRBD1; clone_size: -; cdr3_nt: TGTGCCAGCAGTTTTGGGACAGGGAACACCGGGGAGCTGTTTTTT; cdr3_aa: CASSFGTGNTGELFF
j_call: TRBJ1-5; v_call: TRBV7-6; d_call: TRBD1; clone_size: -; cdr3_nt: TGTGCCAGCAGCAAGGGGACAGGGGTCGGCAATCAGCCCCAGCATTTT; cdr3_aa: CASSKGTGVGNQPQHF
j_call: TRBJ2-1; v_call: TRBV28; d_call: -; clone_size: -; cdr3_nt: TGTGCCAGCAGTTTGAGACTTAACAATGAGCAGTTCTTC; cdr3_aa: CASSLRLNNEQFF
j_call: TRBJ1-6; v_call: TRBV3-1/TRBV3-2; d_call: -; clone_size: -; cdr3_nt: TGTGCCAGCAGCCAAGTAGCAGGGAATTCACCCCTCCACTTT; cdr3_aa: CASSQVAGNSPLHF
j_call: TRBJ1-4; v_call: TRBV28; d_call: -; clone_size: -; cdr3_nt: TGTGCCAGCAGTTTAGGAGGGCGTGAAAAACTGTTTTTT; cdr3_aa: CASSLGGREKLFF
j_call: TRBJ1-3; v_call: TRBV10-1; d_call: TRBD1; clone_size: -; cdr3_nt: TGCGCCAGCATCACACGACAGGGCAATTTCTCTGGAAACACCATATATTTT; cdr3_aa: CASITRQGNFSGNTIYF
j_call: TRBJ2-7; v_call: TRBV7-9; d_call: TRBD2; clone_size: -; cdr3_nt: TGTGCCAGCAGCTTCGGACTAGCGGGAGGGCGCGAGCAGTACTTC; cdr3_aa: CASSFGLAGGREQYF
j_call: TRBJ1-4; v_call: TRBV11-2; d_call: -; clone_size: -; cdr3_nt: TGTGCCAGCAGCTTGTTGGACAGCCCTAATGAAAAACTGTTTTTT; cdr3_aa: CASSLLDSPNEKLFF
j_call: TRBJ1-2; v_call: TRBV28; d_call: -; clone_size: -; cdr3_nt: TGTGCCAGCAGTTTGGAAGGAGGATACACCTTC; cdr3_aa: CASSLEGGYTF
j_call: TRBJ2-3; v_call: TRBV6-5; d_call: -; clone_size: -; cdr3_nt: TGTGCCAGCAGTTACTCGCAGTTTAGCACAGATACGCAGTATTTT; cdr3_aa: CASSYSQFSTDTQYF
j_call: TRBJ2-5; v_call: TRBV28; d_call: TRBD1; clone_size: -; cdr3_nt: TGTGCCAGCAGGCCTATGGACAGGGTTCCCAACCAAGAGACCCAGTACTTC; cdr3_aa: CASRPMDRVPNQETQYF
j_call: TRBJ1-5; v_call: TRBV7-9; d_call: -; clone_size: -; cdr3_nt: TGTGCCAGCAGTCCTACCCCCCGCCGGGGTAGCAATCAGCCCCAGCATTTT; cdr3_aa: CASSPTPRRGSNQPQHF
j_call: TRBJ1-3; v_call: TRBV11-2; d_call: TRBD1; clone_size: -; cdr3_nt: TGTGCCAGCAACTGGGACAGGGTGGGAAACACCATATATTTT; cdr3_aa: CASNWDRVGNTIYF
j_call: TRBJ2-7; v_call: TRBV11-2; d_call: TRBD1; clone_size: few; cdr3_nt: TGTGCCAGCAGCGTACAGGGGTCCTACGAGCAGTACTTC; cdr3_aa: CASSVQGSYEQYF
j_call: TRBJ1-6; v_call: TRBV13; d_call: TRBD1; clone_size: -; cdr3_nt: TGTGCCAGCAGACGGGACAGAAGGAATTCACCCCTCCACTTT; cdr3_aa: CASRRDRRNSPLHF
j_call: TRBJ1-6; v_call: TRBV28; d_call: TRBD1; clone_size: -; cdr3_nt: TGTGCCAGCAGTTCCTGGGACAGAAGGAATTCACCCCTCCACTTT; cdr3_aa: CASSSWDRRNSPLHF
j_call: TRBJ1-5; v_call: TRBV28; d_call: TRBD1; clone_size: -; cdr3_nt: TGTGCCAGCCTCCGGGACAGGAATCAGCCCCAGCATTTT; cdr3_aa: CASLRDRNQPQHF
j_call: TRBJ1-2; v_call: TRBV3-1/TRBV3-2; d_call: -; clone_size: -; cdr3_nt: TGTGCCAGCAGGCCGAGGGGGGGCAATGGCTACACCTTC; cdr3_aa: CASRPRGGNGYTF
j_call: TRBJ1-5; v_call: TRBV4-2; d_call: TRBD1; clone_size: -; cdr3_nt: TGTGCCAGCAGGGGACAGGGGGGAATGGGCAATCAGCCCCAGCATTTT; cdr3_aa: CASRGQGGMGNQPQHF
j_call: TRBJ2-7; v_call: TRBV6-4; d_call: TRBD2; clone_size: -; cdr3_nt: TGTGCCAGCAGTGACTCAGCGGGGTTTGAGCAGTACTTC; cdr3_aa: CASSDSAGFEQYF
j_call: TRBJ2-7; v_call: TRBV4-1; d_call: -; clone_size: few; cdr3_nt: TGCGCCAGCAGCCAAGATTCCCCAGGGCCAGCCTACGAGCAGTACTTC; cdr3_aa: CASSQDSPGPAYEQYF
j_call: TRBJ1-6; v_call: TRBV5-1; d_call: -; clone_size: -; cdr3_nt: TGCGCCAGCAGCCTACTCCAGGGGAGTAATTCACCCCTCCACTTT; cdr3_aa: CASSLLQGSNSPLHF
j_call: TRBJ1-6; v_call: TRBV5-4; d_call: -; clone_size: -; cdr3_nt: TGTGCCAGCAGCTTGCGAGGGCGGACGTTTGATTCACCCCTCCACTTT; cdr3_aa: CASSLRGRTFDSPLHF
j_call: TRBJ1-5; v_call: TRBV2; d_call: TRBD1; clone_size: -; cdr3_nt: TGTGCCAGCAGTCCAGACAGGGACCATCAGCCCCAGCATTTT; cdr3_aa: CASSPDRDHQPQHF
j_call: TRBJ1-6; v_call: TRBV5-4; d_call: -; clone_size: -; cdr3_nt: TGTGCCAGCAGCCTGGAGGGGGGGATTAATTCACCCCTCCACTTT; cdr3_aa: CASSLEGGINSPLHF
j_call: TRBJ2-7; v_call: TRBV9; d_call: TRBD1; clone_size: -; cdr3_nt: TGTGCCAGCAGCTTCCGGGACAGGGAAACCTACGAGCAGTACTTC; cdr3_aa: CASSFRDRETYEQYF
j_call: TRBJ2-7; v_call: TRBV6-1; d_call: -; clone_size: -; cdr3_nt: TGTGCCAGCAGTGATGTGGCGGGGTTCTCCTACGAGCAGTACTTC; cdr3_aa: CASSDVAGFSYEQYF
j_call: TRBJ1-1; v_call: TRBV10-1; d_call: TRBD1; clone_size: -; cdr3_nt: TGCGCCAGCAGTTCGGGACAGGGCACTGAAGCTTTCTTT; cdr3_aa: CASSSGQGTEAFF
j_call: TRBJ2-1; v_call: TRBV6-6; d_call: -; clone_size: -; cdr3_nt: TGTGCCAGCAGCAAAATAGAAATGAGATACAATGAGCAGTTCTTC; cdr3_aa: CASSKIEMRYNEQFF
j_call: TRBJ1-2; v_call: TRBV30; d_call: -; clone_size: -; cdr3_nt: TGTGCCTGGGGGCTGGTCGACCTATTCCACTTC; cdr3_aa: CAWGLVDLFHF
j_call: TRBJ1-5; v_call: TRBV27; d_call: -; clone_size: -; cdr3_nt: TGTGCCAGCAGTCTCGGTCACTTCAATCAGCCCCAGCATTTT; cdr3_aa: CASSLGHFNQPQHF
j_call: TRBJ2-1; v_call: TRBV15; d_call: TRBD2; clone_size: once; cdr3_nt: TGTGCCACCAGCAGAGAACTAGCGGGTAACAATGAGCAGTTCTTC; cdr3_aa: CATSRELAGNNEQFF
j_call: TRBJ2-7; v_call: TRBV6-2/TRBV6-3; d_call: -; clone_size: -; cdr3_nt: TGTGCCAGCAGTTACTCGACAGGCGAGCAGTACTTC; cdr3_aa: CASSYSTGEQYF
j_call: TRBJ1-2; v_call: TRBV7-8; d_call: TRBD1; clone_size: -; cdr3_nt: TGTGCCAGCAGCACACGGAAGACAGGGGAGCGTAGCTATGGCTACACCTTC; cdr3_aa: CASSTRKTGERSYGYTF
j_call: TRBJ1-6; v_call: TRBV2; d_call: TRBD1; clone_size: -; cdr3_nt: TGTGCCAGCAGTGCATTCGAGGACAGGGACGATTCACCCCTCCACTTT; cdr3_aa: CASSAFEDRDDSPLHF
j_call: TRBJ1-3; v_call: TRBV12-3/TRBV12-4; d_call: -; clone_size: once; cdr3_nt: TGTGCCAGCAGCTATTCAGGGGGAAACACCATATATTTT; cdr3_aa: CASSYSGGNTIYF
j_call: TRBJ2-7; v_call: TRBV5-3; d_call: TRBD2; clone_size: -; cdr3_nt: TGTGCCAGAAGCTTGGCGGTAGCGGGGGGCCCCTCCTACGAGCAGTACTTC; cdr3_aa: CARSLAVAGGPSYEQYF
j_call: TRBJ2-7; v_call: TRBV6-2/TRBV6-3; d_call: TRBD2; clone_size: -; cdr3_nt: TGTGCCAGCAGTCAAACGACAGGCCGGAGCGGGAGACGGTACGAGCAGTACTTC; cdr3_aa: CASSQTTGRSGRRYEQYF
j_call: TRBJ2-2; v_call: TRBV30; d_call: -; clone_size: few; cdr3_nt: TGTGCCTGGACGGGTACCGGGGAGCTGTTTTTT; cdr3_aa: CAWTGTGELFF
j_call: TRBJ2-1; v_call: TRBV4-3; d_call: TRBD2; clone_size: few; cdr3_nt: TGCGCCAGCAGACGGACTAGCGGGGCAAACTACAATGAGCAGTTCTTC; cdr3_aa: CASRRTSGANYNEQFF
j_call: TRBJ2-7; v_call: TRBV30; d_call: TRBD2; clone_size: -; cdr3_nt: TGTGCCTGGAGTGCCAGCGGGGATAGACAGTACTTC; cdr3_aa: CAWSASGDRQYF
j_call: TRBJ1-2; v_call: TRBV19; d_call: TRBD1; clone_size: -; cdr3_nt: TGTGCCAGTAGTGGACTGACAGGGGGCGGTGGCTACACCTTC; cdr3_aa: CASSGLTGGGGYTF
j_call: TRBJ2-7; v_call: TRBV7-2; d_call: TRBD2; clone_size: -; cdr3_nt: TGTGCCAGCAGCTTAGGGTCACGTCTGACTAGCGGGAGGGGGGAGCAGTACTTC; cdr3_aa: CASSLGSRLTSGRGEQYF